This passage covers 28 T cell receptor beta chains from one sample sequenced in a study of shared clonotypes between healthy human individuals. Profiled with immunoSEQ multiplex PCR; TCRdb holds only in-frame clones, not every one. The sample lists roughly 500,000 clones, approximately 79% occurring once. The specimen was PBMCs. These receptors originate from a woman aged 40-49 years in good health. Some clones in this sample may be carry-over from other donors' samples.

The rearrangement uses TRBV4-2 and TRBJ2-3, with 7 bases matching TRBD2. Trimming cost V 5 bases and J 2 bases; bases outside gene matches: 10. This CDR3 has 16 amino acids. Germline-derived CDR1 and CDR2 are LGHNA and YNFKEQ. The CDR3 reads CASSTAGTIHTDTQYF. The CDR3 DNA is TGTGCCAGCAGCACTGCCGGGACTATCCACACAGATACGCAGTATTTT.

J is TRBJ2-7 and V is TRBV5-8; D might be TRBD2 (6 bases). The CDR3 contains 15 residues. Trimming stripped 2 bases from V and 0 bases from J, with 12 bases between. CDR1 and CDR2 (germline): SGHTS, YDEGEE. CDR3 bases: TGTGCCAGCAGCTTCGCTAGCGCCAGCTCCTACGAGCAGTACTTC. This gives the protein CASSFASASSYEQYF.

The V call is TRBV18, the J call TRBJ2-5; 7 bases align to TRBD1. CDR1 is KGHSH and CDR2 is LQKENI in the germline V gene. After removal of 3 bases from V and 1 base from J, the junction contained 5 bases not matched to a gene. The CDR3 consists of 15 residues. CDR3 region: CASSPWTGVQETQYF. DNA of the CDR3: TGTGCCAGCTCACCTTGGACAGGAGTCCAAGAGACCCAGTACTTC.

The chain is built from TRBV30 and TRBJ1-6; 11 positions agree with TRBD1. The CDR3 totals 18 residues. CDR1 GTSNPN and CDR2 SVGIG come from the germline V gene (reference sequence). Trimming at V came to 1 base and at J to 3 bases, leaving 8 bases not matched to a gene. The CDR3 here is CAWSAGTGGPNYNSPLHF. The CDR3 region has the DNA TGTGCCTGGAGTGCCGGGACAGGGGGTCCCAACTATAATTCACCCCTCCACTTT.

The chain uses TRBV5-4 and TRBJ2-1, with 7 bases aligning to TRBD2. Germline CDR1 and CDR2: SGHNT and YYREEE (reference sequence). Trimming cost V 4 bases and J 6 bases; bases outside gene matches: 10. The CDR3 totals 15 residues. CDR3 sequence (DNA): TGTGCCAGCAGCCCCGGGGGGACTATTGTCAATGAGCAGTTCTTC. It is translated as CASSPGGTIVNEQFF.

The gene calls are TRBV7-2 and TRBJ1-3, with 7 positions matching TRBD1. The junction had 4 bases not matched to a gene; V was cut back by 5 bases and J by 0 bases. The CDR3 covers 15 residues. Germline CDR1 SGHTA, CDR2 FQGNSA. The DNA of the CDR3 is TGTGCCAGCAGCCCGACAGGGATCTCTGGAAACACCATATATTTT. Translated: CASSPTGISGNTIYF.

V usage is TRBV5-1 and J usage is TRBJ2-5; TRBD2 matches 7 bases. Germline V gives CDR1 SGHRS, CDR2 YFSETQ. This CDR3 region has 15 residues. V lost 7 bases, J lost 3 bases, and 12 bases stayed unmatched. The CDR3 loop reads CASSLGTNDKETQYF. CDR3 sequence (DNA): TGCGCCAGCTCCCTGGGGACTAATGACAAAGAGACCCAGTACTTC.

This clone was recorded only once. The chain is built from TRBV19 and TRBJ2-2, with D perhaps matching TRBD1 (6 bases). The CDR3 sequence is 15 residues long. CDR1 and CDR2 from the germline V gene are LNHDA and SQIVND (reference sequence). Trimming took off 5 bases at V and 4 bases at J, with 14 bases between the two ends. For the CDR3, the DNA is TGTGCCAGTAGTCCCCCCTGGGGGCCCACCGGGGAGCTGTTTTTT. It is translated as CASSPPWGPTGELFF.

The chain employs TRBV5-1 and TRBJ2-5; no definite D call. The germline V gene has CDR1 SGHRS and CDR2 YFSETQ. This CDR3 comprises 14 residues. The V end lost 5 bases, the J end lost 4 bases, and 15 bases lay between the germline ends. CDR3 residues: CASSRARRRETQYF. The CDR3 nucleotides are TGCGCCAGCAGTCGCGCACGGCGCCGAGAGACCCAGTACTTC.

This clone was counted a few times. This CDR3 reads CASSAGTSGSWADTQYF. CDR3 coding DNA: TGTGCCAGCAGTGCCGGGACTAGCGGGAGTTGGGCAGATACGCAGTATTTT. The rearrangement joins TRBV2 to TRBJ2-3, with TRBD2 matching 14 bases. The CDR3 length is 17 residues. Trimming at V came to 4 bases and at J to 4 bases, leaving 7 bases not matched to a gene. CDR1 is SNHLY, CDR2 FYNNEI, per germline.

The J gene is TRBJ2-4, the V gene TRBV27; D is perhaps TRBD2 (5 bases). The V gene lost 2 bases and the J gene lost 0 bases, with 17 bases spanning the gap. This CDR3 region has 18 residues. CDR1 MNHEY and CDR2 SMNVEV come from the germline V gene (reference sequence). The CDR3 coding sequence is TGTGCCAGCAGTTTAAAACCCGGACTCCTCCTAGCCAAAAACATTCAGTACTTC. Protein sequence: CASSLKPGLLLAKNIQYF.

The chain links TRBV4-1 to TRBJ1-1; 10 bases are shared with TRBD1. The CDR3 sequence is 16 residues long. Germline CDR1 is MGHRA and CDR2 is YSYEKL. Losses at the gene ends were 3 bases for V and 0 bases for J; bases not matched to a gene: 4. The CDR3 DNA reads as TGCGCCAGCAGCCAGGGGACAGGGGCCATGAACACTGAAGCTTTCTTT. Translation gives CASSQGTGAMNTEAFF.

The genes are TRBV7-9 and TRBJ1-2; 9 bases match TRBD1. The trim removed 1 base at V and 4 bases at J, leaving 7 bases unmatched. The V gene's germline CDR1 is SEHNR and CDR2 FQNEAQ (reference sequence). This CDR3 is 16 amino acids long. The CDR3 is CASSLEQGAPGYGYTF. The CDR3 nucleotides are TGTGCCAGCAGCTTAGAACAGGGGGCGCCCGGCTATGGCTACACCTTC.

The chain employs TRBV2 and TRBJ2-5; no reliable D call. The DNA end is a closer match to TRBJ2-7, so the J assignment may be wrong. This CDR3 spans 14 amino acids. The germline CDR1 and CDR2 sequences are SNHLY and FYNNEI. DNA for the CDR3: TGTGCCAGCAGTGATTTGGGCAGCTCCTACGAGCAGTACTTC. It yields the protein CASSDLGSSYEQYF.

The genes are TRBV28 and TRBJ1-2, with D maybe TRBD1 (5 bases). V lost 2 bases, J lost 5 bases, and 15 bases lay in between. The CDR3 extends over 15 amino acids. Germline loops: CDR1 MDHEN, CDR2 SYDVKM. Here the CDR3 reads CASSLGGERAYGYTF. In nucleotides, the CDR3 is TGTGCCAGCAGTTTAGGGGGGGAGAGAGCATATGGCTACACCTTC.

The chain joins TRBV29-1 to TRBJ1-2; no clear D gene. Per germline, CDR1 SQVTM and CDR2 ANQGSEA. Trimming shortened V by 1 base and J by 3 bases, and 6 bases separated the two germline ends. The CDR3 extends over 12 amino acids. In DNA form, the CDR3 reads TGCAGCGTTGAAGGACGGGACTATGGCTACACCTTC. Its translation: CSVEGRDYGYTF.

The chain links TRBV7-2 to TRBJ2-7, with TRBD2 matching 7 bases. Trimming at V came to 6 bases and at J to 1 base, leaving 6 bases not matched to a gene. The CDR3 has 14 amino acids. Germline assignment: CDR1 SGHTA and CDR2 FQGNSA. The CDR3 loop is CASSFAGVSYEQYF. The CDR3 region has the DNA TGTGCCAGCAGTTTTGCGGGAGTGTCCTACGAGCAGTACTTC.

The V and J genes are TRBV18 and TRBJ2-7; D might be TRBD1 (6 bases). This CDR3 is 15 amino acids long. Looked up from germline, CDR1 is KGHSH and CDR2 is LQKENI. The V end lost 6 bases, the J end lost 1 base, and 16 bases lay between the germline ends. The CDR3 region is CASSDRDTASYEQYF. The CDR3 DNA sequence: TGTGCCAGCTCCGACCGGGACACCGCTTCCTACGAGCAGTACTTC.

The chain uses TRBV11-2 and TRBJ2-1; D might be TRBD2 (5 bases). The CDR3 loop spans 16 amino acids. Germline CDR1 reads SGHAT; CDR2 reads FQNNGV. Trimming took 0 bases from V and 0 from J, leaving 9 bases between them. CDR3 loop: CASSLDPTSSYNEQFF. In DNA form, the CDR3 reads TGTGCCAGCAGCTTAGATCCCACTAGCTCCTACAATGAGCAGTTCTTC.

V usage is TRBV4-1 and J usage is TRBJ2-5, with D perhaps matching TRBD1 or TRBD2 (5 bases each). The germline V gene encodes CDR1 MGHRA and CDR2 YSYEKL. Trimming took off 2 bases at V and 5 bases at J, with 15 bases between the two ends. The CDR3 covers 15 residues. Here the CDR3 DNA reads TGCGCCAGCAGCCAATCGGTGGGGGTCGGGGAGACCCAGTACTTC. Translation gives CASSQSVGVGETQYF.

The rearrangement joins TRBV5-1 to TRBJ2-1; D gene ambiguous. Germline V CDR1 and CDR2: SGHRS, YFSETQ. This CDR3 spans 12 amino acids. Trimming shortened V by 5 bases and J by 6 bases, and 9 bases separated the two germline ends. As DNA, the CDR3 is TGCGCCAGCAGTTCCCCTAGCAATGAGCAGTTCTTC. It encodes CASSSPSNEQFF.

The gene calls are TRBV5-4 and TRBJ2-5; the D gene is possibly TRBD2 (6 bases). Germline V gene lookup returns CDR1 SGHNT and CDR2 YYREEE (reference sequence). Trimming took off 4 bases at V and 5 bases at J, with 15 bases between the two ends. The CDR3 length is 14 residues. The CDR3: CASSSKGGEETQYF. CDR3 bases: TGTGCCAGCAGCAGTAAGGGCGGGGAGGAGACCCAGTACTTC.

The CDR3 DNA sequence: TGCGCCAGCAGCGTGGACAGGGGCACTGAAGCTTTCTTT. Translation: CASSVDRGTEAFF. This sequence joins TRBV5-1 and TRBJ1-1, with 9 bases matching TRBD1. V shed 4 bases, J shed 4 bases, and the junction held 2 bases outside the gene matches. Germline lookup yields CDR1 SGHRS and CDR2 YFSETQ. The CDR3 loop spans 13 amino acids.

This chain joins TRBV6-1 and TRBJ2-7; D may be TRBD1 (5 bases). The CDR3 contains 14 residues. V gave up 6 bases and J gave up 1 base, with 13 bases separating them. In germline, CDR1 is MNHNS, CDR2 SASEGT. The CDR3 is CASRTVRSSYEQYF. In DNA form, the CDR3 reads TGTGCCAGCAGGACAGTTCGGTCTTCCTACGAGCAGTACTTC.

V is TRBV6-4 and J is TRBJ2-1, with 13 bases lining up with TRBD2. V gave up 4 bases and J gave up 9 bases; unmatched junction bases: 6. This CDR3 has 15 residues. From germline, CDR1 is MRHNA and CDR2 SNTAGT. The CDR3 protein is CASSVLAGGWAEQFF. CDR3 bases: TGTGCCAGCAGTGTACTAGCGGGAGGGTGGGCTGAGCAGTTCTTC.

This clone was seen only once. A far bigger clonotype differs at one base, so this is likely a read error. This chain links TRBV28 with TRBJ2-7; D not resolved. The CDR3 runs to 11 residues. Germline-derived CDR1 and CDR2 are MDHEN and SYDVKM. The ends were cut back, 6 bases at V and 4 bases at J, with 7 bases in the middle. CDR3 in DNA: TGTGCCAGCAGCAACTCTTACGAGCAGTACTTC. It encodes CASSNSYEQYF.

The V and J genes are TRBV7-3 and TRBJ2-1; 10 bases fit TRBD2. Germline CDR1 and CDR2: SGHTA and FQGTGA. Losses at the gene ends were 1 base for V and 10 bases for J; bases not matched to a gene: 10. The CDR3 extends over 16 amino acids. CDR3 sequence: CASSLRASGGPSEQFF. The DNA for the CDR3 is TGTGCCAGCAGCTTAAGGGCTAGCGGGGGTCCCTCGGAGCAGTTCTTC.

This chain links TRBV19 with TRBJ1-1; no firm D call. V was cut by 6 bases and J by 9 bases, with 11 bases left in between. Germline V gene data show CDR1 as LNHDA and CDR2 as SQIVND (reference sequence). The CDR3 consists of 11 residues. The CDR3: CASSQTLQAFF. CDR3 coding DNA: TGTGCCAGTAGCCAAACCCTTCAAGCTTTCTTT.